These 26 T cell receptor beta chains came from one sample sequenced in a study of naive and memory T cell subsets. An equimolar mix of two oligonucleotides served as the beta constant-region primer for TRBC1 and TRBC2. One entry per CDR3 protein results from TCRdb running MiXCR on the UMI-ligation and nested PCR reads. The table includes tens of thousands of distinct CDR3 sequences, roughly 13% detected once. The sample comprised effector memory CD4+ T cells from blood. Indicated subset: effector memory, CD45RA- CD27-. The receptors stem from a human donor in good health.

Ten or more counts support this clonotype. The CDR3 coding sequence is TGTGCCAGCAGCAAAGCCGGGACTAGAAGCAATGAGCAGTTCTTC. The encoded protein is CASSKAGTRSNEQFF. The V call is TRBV9, the J call TRBJ2-1; 8 positions match TRBD2. Germline CDR1 reads SGDLS; CDR2 reads YYNGEE. V was pared by 4 bases and J by 6 bases, with 9 bases of the junction left unmatched. This CDR3 region has 15 residues.

In this sample, this clonotype turned up a few times. This chain joins TRBV4-3 and TRBJ2-3; 14 bases are shared with TRBD2. The CDR3 runs to 17 residues. The V gene's germline CDR1 is LGHNA and CDR2 YSLEER. V shed 4 bases and J 6 bases; nucleotides not matched to a gene: 9. CDR3 DNA: TGCGCCAGCAGCCCTGGACTAGCGGGAGGAAGGGCGGATACGCAGTATTTT. Protein product: CASSPGLAGGRADTQYF.

This clonotype was seen a few times. CDR3 protein: CASSFLAQQETQYF. DNA for the CDR3: TGTGCCAGCAGTTTCTTGGCACAGCAAGAGACCCAGTACTTC. The chain is built from TRBV28 and TRBJ2-5, with unresolved D. CDR3 length: 14 amino acids. V gave up 3 bases and J gave up 2 bases, with 10 bases separating them. The germline CDR1 and CDR2 sequences are MDHEN and SYDVKM. The full variable domain, with the rest looked up from reference TRBV28 and TRBJ2-5, is DVKVTQSSRYLVKRTGEKVFLECVQDMDHENMFWYRQDPGLGLRLIYFSYDVKMKEKGDIPEGYSVSREKKERFSLILESASTNQTSMYLCASSFLAQQETQYFGPGTRLLVL.

This clonotype appeared a few times. V gene TRBV5-6 combines with J gene TRBJ2-2; 10 positions match TRBD2. Looked up from germline, CDR1 is SGHDT and CDR2 is YYEEEE. V lost 2 bases and J lost 3; bases outside the gene matches: 4. This CDR3 has 16 amino acids. This CDR3 is CASSFGLAGDTGELFF. CDR3 sequence (DNA): TGTGCCAGCAGCTTTGGTCTAGCGGGAGACACCGGGGAGCTGTTTTTT.

This clonotype was observed a handful of times. The chain links TRBV2 to TRBJ2-1; TRBD1 is a possible D gene (6 bases). CDR1 and CDR2 from the germline V gene are SNHLY and FYNNEI. This CDR3 has 11 residues. V was pared by 6 bases and J by 14 bases, with 14 bases between. The CDR3 nucleotides read TGTGCCAGCAGGACCAGGGACACCGAGTTCTTC. Translating it yields CASRTRDTEFF.

This clonotype was detected once. The gene calls are TRBV19 and TRBJ2-6; TRBD1 agrees at 7 bases. There are 16 residues in the CDR3. CDR1 is LNHDA, CDR2 SQIVND, per germline (reference sequence). V was pared by 8 bases and J by 6 bases, with 13 bases of the junction left unmatched. The CDR3 here is CASHPGQFDEANVLTF. The CDR3 DNA follows: TGTGCCAGTCACCCGGGACAGTTCGATGAGGCCAACGTCCTGACTTTC. Full variable domain (outside the CDR3, taken from reference TRBV19 and TRBJ2-6): DGGITQSPKYLFRKEGQNVTLSCEQNLNHDAMYWYRQDPGQGLRLIYYSQIVNDFQKGDIAEGYSVSREKKESFPLTVTSAQKNPTAFYLCASHPGQFDEANVLTFGAGSRLTVL.

This clonotype has a count of ten or more. The CDR3: CAISVSPGQAGDTQYF. DNA for the CDR3: TGTGCCATCAGTGTATCTCCGGGACAGGCAGGAGATACGCAGTATTTT. The V gene is TRBV10-3, the J gene TRBJ2-3; TRBD1 agrees at 8 bases. The CDR3 has 16 amino acids. With V trimmed by 4 bases and J by 5 bases, 11 bases remained unmatched. Germline values: CDR1 ENHRY, CDR2 SYGVKD.

The V and J genes are TRBV7-2 and TRBJ2-3; D is unresolved. Germline V lookup: CDR1 SGHTA, CDR2 FQGNSA. The CDR3 consists of 14 residues. V lost 3 bases and J lost 3, with 10 bases in between. The CDR3, as DNA: TGTGCCAGCAGCTTTTCGCGTAATACAGATACGCAGTATTTT. This codes for CASSFSRNTDTQYF.

This clonotype was detected ten times or more. This chain connects TRBV4-2 to TRBJ2-3; 8 bases are shared with TRBD2. J was trimmed by 3 bases and V by 1 base; bases with no gene match: 3. Germline V gene data show CDR1 as LGHNA and CDR2 as YNFKEQ. The CDR3 is 15 amino acids. This CDR3 reads CASSQGSGTTDTQYF. In DNA, the CDR3 is TGTGCCAGCAGCCAAGGTAGCGGGACTACAGATACGCAGTATTTT.

The sample holds many counts of this clonotype. This rearrangement joins TRBV5-5 to TRBJ2-1; TRBD2 matches 10 bases. The J segment lost 7 bases and the V segment lost 0 bases, leaving 7 bases of the junction unmatched. This CDR3 is 16 amino acids long. Germline V gives CDR1 SGHKS, CDR2 YYEKEE (reference sequence). CDR3 region: CASSLARTSGWNEQFF. The CDR3 DNA reads TGTGCCAGCAGCTTGGCCCGGACTAGCGGTTGGAATGAGCAGTTCTTC.

This clonotype was found a few times. The CDR3, as DNA: TGTGCCACCACTCGGCAGGGGAACTATGGCTACACCTTC. Its protein product is CATTRQGNYGYTF. This chain links TRBV12-3 or TRBV12-4 with TRBJ1-2, with D perhaps TRBD1 (6 bases). This CDR3 contains 13 residues. The V and J ends lost 10 bases and 2 bases respectively, with 14 bases between them.

This clonotype counts as medium-sized. The V call is TRBV6-2 or TRBV6-3, the J call TRBJ2-1; 7 nucleotides line up with TRBD1. There are 13 residues in the CDR3. CDR1 and CDR2 from the germline V gene are MNHEY and SVGEGT. The V gene end was trimmed by 6 bases and the J gene end by 5 bases; junction bases not matched to a gene: 4. The CDR3 loop reads CASRLTGDNEQFF. As DNA, the CDR3 is TGTGCCAGCAGACTTACAGGGGACAATGAGCAGTTCTTC.

This clonotype occurred a few times. The V call is TRBV4-2, the J call TRBJ2-7; D unclear. Between the trimmed V and J ends, which lost 0 bases and 4 bases, there was a span of 7 bases. Germline V gene sequence: CDR1 LGHNA, CDR2 YNFKEQ. CDR3 length equals 13 residues. CDR3 sequence: CASSQDLEYEQYF. As DNA, the CDR3 is TGTGCCAGCAGCCAAGATTTGGAGTACGAGCAGTACTTC.

This clonotype was counted many times. This chain links TRBV2 with TRBJ2-5, with TRBD1 matching over 9 bases. The ends lost 6 bases at V and 3 bases at J; junction bases unmatched: 5. Germline CDR1 reads SNHLY; CDR2 reads FYNNEI. This CDR3 comprises 14 residues. DNA of the CDR3: TGTGCCAGCAGGAAGCGGGACAGGGAAGAGACCCAGTACTTC. Encoded protein: CASRKRDREETQYF.

In its sample, this clonotype was seen many times. V gene TRBV11-3 combines with J gene TRBJ2-5; D tentatively fits TRBD1 or TRBD2 (5 bases each). The CDR3 is 13 amino acids. Trimming removed 5 bases at V and 5 bases at J, with 12 bases between. Germline V gives CDR1 SGHNT, CDR2 YENEEA. As DNA, the CDR3 is TGTGCCAGCAGCCCGGGGACCGGGGAGACCCAGTACTTC. It is translated as CASSPGTGETQYF. The variable domain in full, with the rest retrieved from reference TRBV11-3 and TRBJ2-5, is EAGVVQSPRYKIIEKKQPVAFWCNPISGHNTLYWYLQNLGQGPELLIRYENEEAVDDSQLPKDRFSAERLKGVDSTLKIQPAELGDSAVYLCASSPGTGETQYFGPGTRLLVL.

This clonotype was counted only a few times. The chain employs TRBV5-6 and TRBJ2-7, with 8 bases fitting TRBD2. The CDR3 is made up of 22 amino acids. Unmatched junction bases numbered 27, after V lost 4 bases and J lost 0 bases. Germline V gene sequence: CDR1 SGHDT, CDR2 YYEEEE. As DNA, the CDR3 is TGTGCCAGCAGCCGAATGCGAGACAGCAGATTTATGGCGGGAGGCTTCTCCTACGAGCAGTACTTC. Its protein is CASSRMRDSRFMAGGFSYEQYF.

This clonotype was counted ten times or more. The chain combines TRBV29-1 with TRBJ2-2; D may be TRBD1 (6 bases). The length of the CDR3 is 14 residues. Germline CDR1 and CDR2: SQVTM and ANQGSEA. V was pared by 7 bases and J by 1 base, with 13 bases between. CDR3 region: CSAREGVNTGELFF. CDR3 coding DNA: TGCAGCGCTCGAGAGGGGGTGAACACCGGGGAGCTGTTTTTT.

This clonotype was counted a single time. This sequence may be a read error, since a much larger clone differs from it by one base. No conserved phenylalanine or tryptophan is present at the end of the CDR3, so a read error is the likely explanation. V and J are TRBV4-2 and TRBJ2-1; D remains unclear. Germline values: CDR1 LGHNA, CDR2 YNFKEQ. V lost 4 bases and J 0 bases, leaving 16 bases between the germline ends. This CDR3 spans 17 amino acids. CDR3 protein: CASSPRLGRSSYNEQFL. The CDR3 nucleotides are TGTGCCAGCAGCCCCCGACTGGGCCGGAGCTCCTACAATGAGCAGTTCCTC.

A single count supports this clonotype. The V call is TRBV11-2, the J call TRBJ2-2; no definite D call. The germline V gene encodes CDR1 SGHAT and CDR2 FQNNGV. The V and J ends lost 1 base and 7 bases respectively, with 13 bases between them. The CDR3 length is 15 residues. The CDR3 sequence is CASSLGSGIGGELFF. For the CDR3, the DNA is TGTGCCAGCAGCTTAGGGTCGGGCATAGGCGGGGAGCTGTTTTTT.

This clonotype was counted ten times or more. J is TRBJ2-7 and V is TRBV3-1, with 9 bases identical to TRBD2. Germline V gene sequence: CDR1 LGHDT, CDR2 YNNKEL (reference sequence). The CDR3 covers 18 residues. V lost 3 bases, J lost 5 bases, and 17 bases stayed unmatched. CDR3 DNA sequence: TGTGCCAGCAGCCACCGATACTCCCCGGGACTAGCTTCACACGAGCAGTACTTC. Residues: CASSHRYSPGLASHEQYF.

This clonotype came up a few times. The gene calls are TRBV6-5 and TRBJ2-1; the match to TRBD2 covers 8 bases. Germline V lookup: CDR1 MNHEY, CDR2 SVGAGI. This CDR3 region has 17 residues. Trimming took 2 bases from V and 4 from J; bases not matched to a gene: 10. Written as DNA, the CDR3 is TGTGCCAGCAGTTACCAAGCTACTAGCGGCCCTTACAATGAGCAGTTCTTC. Its protein is CASSYQATSGPYNEQFF.

Many counts were recorded for this clonotype. The V and J genes are TRBV7-8 and TRBJ2-2, with 10 bases matching TRBD2. CDR3 size: 18 residues. J was trimmed by 0 bases and V by 2 bases; bases with no gene match: 6. Germline CDR1 is SGHVS and CDR2 is FQNEAQ. CDR3 sequence (DNA): TGTGCCAGCAGCTTAATGACTAGCGGGCTTACGAACACCGGGGAGCTGTTTTTT. This translates into CASSLMTSGLTNTGELFF. The full variable domain, with the rest looked up from reference TRBV7-8 and TRBJ2-2, is GAGVSQSPRYKVAKRGQDVALRCDPISGHVSLFWYQQALGQGPEFLTYFQNEAQLDKSGLPSDRFFAERPEGSVSTLKIQRTQQEDSAVYLCASSLMTSGLTNTGELFFGEGSRLTVL.

The table lists this clonotype with many counts. The rearrangement uses TRBV6-5 and TRBJ2-3; 10 positions match TRBD2. The germline CDR1 and CDR2 sequences are MNHEY and SVGAGI. The CDR3 is 15 amino acids. Trimming at V came to 6 bases and at J to 0 bases, leaving 3 bases not matched to a gene. DNA for the CDR3: TGTGCCAGCAGCACTAGCGGGGTTAGCACAGATACGCAGTATTTT. This encodes CASSTSGVSTDTQYF.

The gene calls are TRBV5-1 and TRBJ1-1; TRBD1 agrees at 7 bases. The length of the CDR3 is 13 residues. Germline V CDR1 and CDR2: SGHRS, YFSETQ. V shed 2 bases, J shed 6 bases, and the junction held 4 bases outside the gene matches. This chain's CDR3 is CASSFQTGAEAFF. CDR3 DNA sequence: TGCGCCAGCAGCTTCCAAACAGGGGCTGAAGCTTTCTTT.

This clonotype has only a few counts. The CDR3 region has the DNA TGTGCCAGCAGCTCCCCCCGGGGGAAGTACCAAGAGACCCAGTACTTC. Translating gives CASSSPRGKYQETQYF. The V gene is TRBV3-1, the J gene TRBJ2-5, with D perhaps matching TRBD2 (6 bases). Per germline, CDR1 LGHDT and CDR2 YNNKEL (reference sequence). The CDR3 consists of 16 residues. Trimming shortened V by 5 bases and J by 0 bases, and 16 bases separated the two germline ends.

The chain has TRBV7-2 and TRBJ2-7; D unresolved. V dropped 1 base and J dropped 2 bases, with 9 bases sitting between them. CDR3 length equals 14 residues. CDR1 is SGHTA and CDR2 is FQGNSA in the germline V gene. The CDR3 region has the DNA TGTGCCAGCAGCTTAGACAGTCTAACCTACGAGCAGTACTTC. Translation gives CASSLDSLTYEQYF.